The rows below give T cell receptor beta chains drawn from one sample of a study of response to subunit inactivated influenza vaccine. Each CDR3 protein is one row after TCRdb ran MiXCR on the RT-PCR reads. The data contain hundreds of thousands of distinct CDR3 sequences, about 25% of them singletons. Source: CD4+ T cells sorted from PBMCs, taken roughly 5 days after vaccination. The receptor source for this set is a man aged 50 or older who received an inactivated influenza vaccine. CDR3s include the opening cysteine and the closing phenylalanine or tryptophan. The D gene is left open where the match is weak. For some rows the clone size is stated as once, few or many, or as a class when expanded; others skip it.

d_gene,abundance,len,j_gene,v_gene,CDR3nt,CDR3aa
TRBD2,few,16,TRBJ2-7,TRBV7-8,TGTGCCAGCAGCCTAGGACTAGCGGGGGGATCCTACGAGCAGTACTTC,CASSLGLAGGSYEQYF
NA,NA,16,TRBJ2-1,TRBV21-1,TGTGCCAGCAGCAAAGAGGCTAGCGGGAGGGGAAATGAGCAGTTCTTC,CASSKEASGRGNEQFF
NA,few,12,TRBJ1-1,TRBV25-1,TGTGCCACCAAGAATGGGGCAGGTGAAGCTTTCTTT,CATKNGAGEAFF
TRBD1,few,12,TRBJ1-2,TRBV28,TGTGCCAGCAGCCGGGACAGTGATGGCTACACCTTC,CASSRDSDGYTF
TRBD1,NA,15,TRBJ1-5,TRBV5-1,TGCGCCAGCAGCCTATCCGGGACAGGGGTTCAGCCCCAGCATTTT,CASSLSGTGVQPQHF
TRBD1,NA,13,TRBJ1-5,TRBV28,TGTGCCAGCAGACAGGGGAACAATCAGCCCCAGCATTTT,CASRQGNNQPQHF
NA,NA,12,TRBJ1-2,TRBV4-2,TGTGCCAGCAGCCGGACTCCCTATGGCTACACCTTC,CASSRTPYGYTF
NA,NA,18,TRBJ2-3,TRBV24-1,TGTGCCACCAGTGATCCGCCGGGGGGCGCGAAATTCACAGATACGCAGTATTTT,CATSDPPGGAKFTDTQYF
NA,many,10,TRBJ2-5,TRBV29-1,TGCAGCGCGGGAGAGGAGACCCAGTACTTC,CSAGEETQYF
TRBD1,few,16,TRBJ2-3,TRBV24-1,TGTGCCACCAGTGATTACGGACAGGGTAGAACAGATACGCAGTATTTT,CATSDYGQGRTDTQYF
TRBD1,NA,13,TRBJ1-1,TRBV10-3,TGTGCCATCAACCCGGACAGGGGGACTGAAGCTTTCTTT,CAINPDRGTEAFF